A selection of T cell receptor beta chains follows, all from one sample in a study of T cells in Graves' hyperthyroidism and ophthalmopathy. Using its own MiXCR run on the multiplex PCR reads, TCRdb lists one record per CDR3 protein. The repertoire holds about 740,000 distinct CDR3 sequences, with 12% to 15% as singletons. What was sequenced was blood. Receptors originate from a woman aged 18-29 years with Graves' hyperthyroidism. Each CDR3 is given with its conserved first and last residue. Fields, in order: clone size, D gene, J gene, V gene, CDR3 protein, CDR3 DNA. The D gene is left open where the match is weak. Clone sizes are given selectively: once, few, many, or a class where the clone is expanded.

many,TRBD2,TRBJ2-1,TRBV24-1,CATSDLGRERDEQFF,TGTGCCACCAGTGATTTGGGGCGGGAGAGGGATGAGCAGTTCTTC
many,NA,TRBJ2-7,TRBV4-1,CASSPSRGVEWEQYF,TGCGCCAGCAGCCCTTCGAGAGGAGTCGAATGGGAGCAGTACTTC
NA,NA,TRBJ2-6,TRBV18,CASSPPKGRSGANVLTF,TGTGCCAGCTCACCACCAAAGGGCCGCTCTGGGGCCAACGTCCTGACTTTC
many,NA,TRBJ1-5,TRBV28,CASSWTVRGSAQHF,TGTGCCAGCAGTTGGACGGTGCGGGGATCGGCCCAGCATTTT
few,TRBD2,TRBJ2-1,TRBV10-3,CALGASGRNEQFF,TGTGCTCTGGGGGCTAGCGGGAGAAATGAGCAGTTCTTC
NA,TRBD1,TRBJ2-7,TRBV2,CASRGGQGARTGRFGEQYF,TGTGCCAGCAGAGGGGGACAGGGGGCAAGAACGGGCCGGTTTGGTGAGCAGTACTTC
NA,TRBD2,TRBJ2-7,TRBV2,CASREGLAGLYNEQYF,TGTGCCAGCAGGGAGGGACTAGCGGGCCTATACAATGAGCAGTACTTC
many,TRBD2,TRBJ2-1,TRBV30,CAWSVARTSGRGSEQFF,TGTGCCTGGAGTGTAGCCCGGACTAGCGGGAGAGGAAGTGAGCAGTTCTTC
many,NA,TRBJ2-1,TRBV7-2,CASSPRGLDYNEQFF,TGTGCCAGCAGCCCCCGAGGGCTAGATTACAATGAGCAGTTCTTC
many,NA,TRBJ2-1,TRBV11-2,CASSRERRLGEQFF,TGTGCCAGCAGCAGAGAGCGGAGGCTTGGGGAGCAGTTCTTC
many,NA,TRBJ1-2,TRBV2,CASSVLLDVAYGYTF,TGTGCCAGCAGCGTATTACTCGACGTTGCTTACGGCTACACCTTC
many,TRBD2,TRBJ2-7,TRBV11-3,CASSITSGASGQYF,TGTGCCAGCAGCATTACTAGCGGGGCCAGCGGGCAGTACTTC
few,NA,TRBJ2-1,TRBV5-8,CASSLPRGNSARWEQFF,TGTGCCAGCAGCTTACCTCGTGGTAACAGCGCCCGTTGGGAGCAGTTCTTC
many,TRBD1,TRBJ1-1,TRBV28,CASSSSTGETEAFF,TGTGCCAGCAGTAGCTCTACAGGGGAGACTGAAGCTTTCTTT
few,TRBD2,TRBJ2-1,TRBV29-1,CSVMGLFINNEQFF,TGCAGCGTGATGGGACTATTTATAAACAATGAGCAGTTCTTC
few,NA,TRBJ2-2,TRBV5-6,CASRLGEAENTGELFF,TGTGCCAGCAGGCTTGGGGAGGCCGAGAACACCGGGGAGCTGTTTTTT
few,NA,TRBJ2-5,TRBV30,CAWSVNDIFTQETQYF,TGTGCCTGGAGTGTAAATGACATCTTCACCCAAGAGACCCAGTACTTC
many,NA,TRBJ2-3,TRBV7-9,CASSLVGLVYDTQYF,TGTGCCAGCAGCTTAGTAGGGCTAGTCTACGATACGCAGTATTTT
many,NA,TRBJ1-2,TRBV27,CASSFQENYGYTF,TGTGCCAGCAGTTTTCAGGAGAACTATGGCTACACCTTC
few,TRBD2,TRBJ2-7,TRBV10-3,CAISDATSGIGYEQYF,TGTGCCATCAGTGATGCGACTAGCGGGATAGGGTACGAGCAGTACTTC
many,TRBD1,TRBJ1-1,TRBV18,CASSPAQGVQNTEAFF,TGTGCCAGCTCTCCGGCGCAGGGGGTTCAGAACACTGAAGCTTTCTTT
many,NA,TRBJ2-1,TRBV20-1,CSASNFNEQFF,TGCAGTGCCAGTAACTTCAATGAGCAGTTCTTC
many,NA,TRBJ2-1,TRBV6-1,CASSLEGTGGGNEQFF,TGTGCCAGCAGTTTGGAGGGGACAGGCGGGGGCAATGAGCAGTTCTTC
many,TRBD2,TRBJ2-3,TRBV5-1,CASSLVGLAETDTQYF,TGCGCCAGCAGCTTGGTAGGACTAGCGGAGACAGATACGCAGTATTTT
few,TRBD2,TRBJ2-1,TRBV12-3/TRBV12-4,CASRPTTGLEFEQFF,TGTGCCAGCAGACCCACTACGGGACTAGAATTTGAGCAGTTCTTC
NA,TRBD1,TRBJ1-3,TRBV14,CASSRYQPNIRDRGTSGNTIYF,TGTGCCAGCAGCCGCTACCAGCCGAACATCCGGGACAGGGGAACTTCTGGAAACACCATATATTTT
NA,TRBD2,TRBJ2-3,TRBV28,CASSPGLAGGPGGTDTQYF,TGTGCCAGCAGTCCGGGACTAGCGGGAGGGCCCGGCGGGACAGATACGCAGTATTTT
many,TRBD2,TRBJ2-7,TRBV2,CASSVPGGTVLEQYF,TGTGCCAGCAGTGTCCCCGGGGGGACCGTTTTAGAGCAGTACTTC
many,TRBD2,TRBJ2-5,TRBV28,CASSLAGVGETQYF,TGTGCCAGCTCACTCGCGGGAGTAGGGGAGACCCAGTACTTC
many,NA,TRBJ2-7,TRBV4-2,CASSQLRRPYEQYF,TGTGCCAGCAGCCAATTACGACGGCCGTACGAGCAGTACTTC
many,NA,TRBJ1-1,TRBV27,CASSLTAYYTEAFF,TGTGCCAGCAGTTTGACAGCCTATTACACTGAAGCTTTCTTT
few,TRBD1,TRBJ2-7,TRBV5-5,CASSLAGTGFYEQYF,TGTGCCAGCAGCTTGGCCGGGACAGGCTTCTACGAGCAGTACTTC
NA,NA,TRBJ2-3,TRBV10-3,CAISDGGARVVQYF,TGTGCCATCAGTGATGGCGGGGCCAGGGTAGTGCAGTATTTT
NA,TRBD2,TRBJ2-1,TRBV6-5,CASSYSGGGPDNEQFF,TGTGCCAGCAGTTACTCGGGGGGAGGGCCAGACAATGAGCAGTTCTTC
NA,NA,TRBJ2-3,TRBV5-6,CASSPRRAGTDTQYF,TGTGCCAGCAGCCCCCGGAGGGCGGGCACAGATACGCAGTATTTT
few,TRBD2,TRBJ2-1,TRBV28,CASSLQLAGIYEQFF,TGTGCCAGCAGTTTGCAACTAGCGGGAATCTATGAGCAGTTCTTC
NA,TRBD1,TRBJ1-5,TRBV10-3,CAISVTLLAGGTGQPQHF,TGTGCCATCAGTGTAACCCTCTTGGCAGGGGGAACGGGTCAGCCCCAGCATTTT
many,NA,TRBJ2-7,TRBV20-1,CSAREGRASGEQYF,TGCAGTGCTAGAGAGGGCAGGGCGTCAGGAGAGCAGTACTTC
many,NA,TRBJ2-3,TRBV30,CAWSISNTQYF,TGTGCCTGGAGTATTTCCAATACGCAGTATTTT
many,NA,TRBJ2-3,TRBV7-2,CASSLAGSGDTQYF,TGTGCCAGCAGCTTAGCGGGATCGGGAGATACGCAGTATTTT
many,TRBD1,TRBJ2-1,TRBV6-2/TRBV6-3,CASSYALQGDEQFF,TGTGCCAGCAGTTACGCGCTTCAGGGGGATGAGCAGTTCTTC
many,TRBD2,TRBJ2-3,TRBV20-1,CSASMRLAGADTQYF,TGCAGTGCTAGTATGAGACTAGCGGGAGCAGATACGCAGTATTTT
NA,TRBD2,TRBJ2-2,TRBV19,CASSIFGRESTGELFF,TGTGCCAGTAGTATTTTTGGGCGGGAGAGCACCGGGGAGCTGTTTTTT
many,NA,TRBJ2-7,TRBV28,CASTRGASGLSSYEQYF,TGTGCCAGCACTAGGGGAGCTTCAGGGCTCTCGTCCTACGAGCAGTACTTC
many,TRBD2,TRBJ2-5,TRBV11-2,CASSLVSGNPRETQYF,TGTGCCAGCAGCTTAGTGAGCGGGAACCCTCGGGAGACCCAGTACTTC
few,TRBD2,TRBJ2-1,TRBV7-9,CASSLAPGLATLNEQFF,TGTGCCAGCAGCTTAGCGCCGGGACTAGCAACCCTTAATGAGCAGTTCTTC
many,NA,TRBJ1-2,TRBV12-3/TRBV12-4,CASSSGRGNYGYTF,TGTGCCAGCAGTTCCGGCAGGGGAAACTATGGCTACACCTTC
few,TRBD2,TRBJ2-1,TRBV20-1,CSALREFRYNEQFF,TGCAGTGCTCTGCGGGAGTTCAGGTACAATGAGCAGTTCTTC
many,NA,TRBJ2-1,TRBV20-1,CSARPRGLSAFLYNEQFF,TGCAGTGCTAGACCGAGAGGCCTTAGCGCCTTTCTTTACAATGAGCAGTTCTTC